This TCR beta chain comes out of a study of blood T cells in healthy people across ages (dated by TCRdb to the mid-2010s). For the wider study: In model experiments, template switching captured about one uniquely barcoded TCR beta cDNA molecule for every two T cells. Donors of different ages were randomly distributed across sequencing lanes to avoid experimental bias. Donors were grouped into four age groups: young (average roughly 17 years), middle-aged (39), aged (around 60) and long-lived (around 82). For two donors (one aged 18 to 29 and one aged 80 or older), the study analyzed two additional independent replicas of 1 million unique cDNA reads from the same blood draw. Using deep sequencing normalized with unique cDNA molecular identifiers, the study measured how TCR beta repertoire diversity changes with age. The research as a whole found: Estimates of total diversity from one million sequenced T cells were regarded as lower bounds and underestimates. Donor CMV infection status was unknown, potentially confounding age-related changes in expanded clonotypes. Observed TCR beta diversity correlated strongly with the percentage of naive T cells measured by flow cytometry. Since profiling was done on bulk unsorted PBMCs, naive and antigen-experienced compartments could not be conclusively compared. Compared with the aged group, the long-lived group had more naive CD4+ T cells, fewer expanded clones and increased TCR diversity, a pattern suggesting age selection. Observed TCR beta diversity per million T cells fell roughly linearly with age, and a significant reduction was already apparent by age around 44.

The method behind the library was 5' RACE. Sequencing was carried out with an Illumina HiSeq 2500. A second PCR of 7 to 11 cycles was run with a J-beta primer mix and a sample-barcoded 5' primer. Each TCR beta cDNA molecule received a unique molecular identifier from a template-switch 5' adaptor carrying 12 random nucleotides. At least 2.5 million CDR3-containing paired-end reads were obtained from each sample. First-strand cDNA was synthesized from all RNA with the Mint cDNA synthesis kit, primed by a TRBC-specific oligonucleotide. All cDNA was treated with uracil-DNA glycosylase and then went through a first 18-cycle PCR with the universal primers M1SS and BC2_uni_R. The authors' pipeline ran thus. For normalization, 1 million high-quality reads, each with a distinct molecular identifier, were randomly selected from each sample. Instead of being binned into consensus sequences, reads with shared molecular identifiers were discarded. MiTCR, run with a Q25 quality threshold and the strictest error-elimination algorithm, handled CDR3 identification, clonotype clustering and error correction. A nonparametric unseen species model with Euler transformation was used to estimate lower-bound total TCR beta diversity. TCRdb ran its own pipeline on the public reads, namely fastp trimming at Q25 and MiXCR clone calling, and kept in-frame beta chains. Entries that share a CDR3 protein sequence are merged under the most common genes and DNA. The V and J calls here are based on TCRdb, not the publication. Recorded for this sample are around 1.7 million distinct CDR3 sequences; 28% of them occurred a single time. The ten largest clones represent 7.7% of the sample.

From the cysteine through the phenylalanine, the CDR3 covers 15 amino acids. Only the CDR3 DNA stays, 45 bases, in frame from base 1. In the germline V gene, CDR1 corresponds to SGHRS and CDR2 to YFSETQ. Trimming costs V 4 bases and J 0 bases, and their ends lie 10 bases apart. The 35 to 40 donors, aged roughly 6 to 95 years, were systemically healthy Caucasian individuals from Russia. Each donor gave 9 to 10 milliliters of peripheral blood, collected into EDTA-treated Vacutainer tubes. PBMCs were isolated by Ficoll-Paque density-gradient centrifugation, with at least 7 million obtained per sample. Total RNA was extracted from PBMCs with Trizol reagent, with at least 6 micrograms obtained per sample. For every donor, flow cytometry on a PBMC aliquot measured the percentage of naive CD45RAhigh/CD27high T cells. A word on this clonotype: What this receptor recognizes is not known. It has no much larger one-base neighbor in the sample; base qualities were not kept.

This TCR was sampled from a woman aged 25 to 45 in good health. The sequence links TRBV5-1 to TRBJ1-4, with the identity of the D gene unclear. Sequenced sample: blood. At the DNA level, the sequence is TGCGCCAGCAGCCCGACAAGCCCAACTAATGAAAAACTGTTTTTT. Its protein is CASSPTSPTNEKLFF.